This entry concerns a single TCR beta chain. Antigen: not known. The PCR had 60 Vbeta and 13 Jbeta primers. Generated by immunoSEQ multiplex PCR, the TCRdb table keeps only in-frame clones and is missing some. The repertoire includes over 80,000 clones, around 73% of them detected once, and roughly 3.6% sits in the top ten. Trimming cost V 0 bases and J 0 bases, with 9 bases left between them. Germline V gives CDR1 SGDLS, CDR2 YYNGEE. The CDR3 extends over 15 amino acids. The sample is drawn from a study of cytomegalovirus exposure and HLA in healthy donors. Study-wide findings and caveats: The majority of CMV-associated TCR beta chains were reported as apparently HLA-restricted in a later analysis. In vitro confirmation showed three CMV-associated chains to be CMV antigen specific.

This sequence originates from a man aged 35 to 55 in good health and CMV-seronegative. The V call is TRBV9, the J call TRBJ1-1; D ambiguous. The sample taken for sequencing was PBMCs. The CDR3 nucleotides are TGTGCCAGCAGCGTAGTTGAACTTATGAACACTGAAGCTTTCTTT. Translated: CASSVVELMNTEAFF.